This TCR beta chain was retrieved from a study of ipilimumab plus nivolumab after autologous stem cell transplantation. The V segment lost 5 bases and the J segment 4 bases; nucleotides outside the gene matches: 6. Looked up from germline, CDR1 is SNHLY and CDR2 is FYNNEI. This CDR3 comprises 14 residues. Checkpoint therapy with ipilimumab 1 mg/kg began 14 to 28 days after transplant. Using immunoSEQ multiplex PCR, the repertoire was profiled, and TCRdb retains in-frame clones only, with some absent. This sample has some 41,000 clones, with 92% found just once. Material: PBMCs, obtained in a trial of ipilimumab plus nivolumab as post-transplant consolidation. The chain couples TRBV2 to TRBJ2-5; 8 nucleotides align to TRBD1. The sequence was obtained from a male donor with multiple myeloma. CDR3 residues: CASSWTGIRETQYF. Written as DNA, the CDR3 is TGTGCCAGCAGTTGGACAGGGATTCGAGAGACCCAGTACTTC.